Sequencing of this T cell receptor beta chain was carried out in a study of cytomegalovirus exposure and HLA in healthy donors. Regarding the study as a whole: Later on, a genetic analysis was performed. It linked a missense variant in DCLRE1C with V- and J-gene trimming of TCR beta. Three chains linked to CMV were shown in vitro to be specific for CMV antigens.

In regard to this clone: As yet, its antigen is unknown.

Donors showed nominal health when sampled, although they likely had unrecorded immune exposures. PCR employed 60 Vbeta and 13 Jbeta primers. Under the authors' procedure: The authors later counted 70 million to 80 million unique TCR beta chains, roughly 10 million of them shared. The data were produced by immunoSEQ multiplex PCR, yet TCRdb's version contains in-frame clones alone and is incomplete. The V and J calls and clone size come from that table; D and trimming were worked out from the DNA. The data hold roughly 120,000 clones, with 73% observed a single time. The sample comprised PBMCs. This receptor was obtained from a man aged 55 to 70 in good health and CMV-seropositive.

The CDR3 sequence is CASSLGLEGEQYF. The CDR3 DNA follows: TGTGCCAGCAGTTTGGGGCTGGAAGGCGAGCAGTACTTC. The V and J genes are TRBV28 and TRBJ2-7, with D maybe TRBD1 (5 bases). The CDR3 has 13 amino acids. The germline gives CDR1 MDHEN, CDR2 SYDVKM. V was trimmed by 3 bases and J by 6 bases, leaving 12 bases between them.